This T cell receptor beta chain was observed in a study of T cell responses to AZD1222 COVID-19 vaccine. This clone showed up just a few times. Its antigen remains unidentified. Study-wide results and limits: Unmutated variant regions are reportedly targeted by nearly half of spike-specific TCRs.

Germline V CDR1 and CDR2: LGHDT, YNNKEL (reference sequence). Trimming left V 1 base short and J 6 bases short, with 13 bases between. The CDR3 loop spans 14 amino acids. TCRdb keeps only in-frame clones here, not all; method: immunoSEQ multiplex PCR. Among more than 95,000 clones, roughly 90% were seen once, and the ten largest hold about 4.3%. The sequence was collected from an adult in good health. The source was peripheral blood, collected on day 0 of AZD1222 vaccination. V usage is TRBV3-1 (or the pseudogene TRBV3-2) and J usage is TRBJ2-7, with D perhaps TRBD1 (5 bases). The CDR3 spells CASSQGTLASEQYF. CDR3 DNA sequence: TGTGCCAGCAGCCAAGGGACATTGGCCTCCGAGCAGTACTTC.